The rows below give T cell receptor beta chains drawn from one sample of a study of shared clonotypes between healthy human individuals. The protocol was immunoSEQ multiplex PCR, while the TCRdb copy is restricted to in-frame clones and leaves out a portion. This table holds 2.5 million or so clones, more than 80% found once. Input material: naive CD4+ T cells sorted from blood. These receptors were taken from a man aged 18 to 29 in good health. CDR3s include the opening cysteine and the closing phenylalanine or tryptophan. D genes are given only for firm matches. Only some rows state a clone size, as once, few, many or a class for expanded clones.

>16|NA|NA|TRBJ2-7|TRBV9
CASSVASDASLYEQYF
TGTGCCAGCAGCGTAGCTAGCGACGCCAGCCTCTACGAGCAGTACTTC
>16|NA|TRBD1|TRBJ2-2|TRBV5-1
CASTIVGQPGTGELFF
TGCGCCAGCACCATTGTGGGACAGCCAGGCACCGGGGAGCTGTTTTTT
>17|NA|TRBD2|TRBJ2-1|TRBV4-3
CASSQAIPGLSPNEQFF
TGCGCCAGCAGCCAAGCAATACCGGGACTAAGTCCCAATGAGCAGTTCTTC
>11|few|NA|TRBJ2-1|TRBV20-1
CSAQTYNEQFF
TGCAGTGCGCAAACCTACAATGAGCAGTTCTTC
>12|NA|NA|TRBJ2-7|TRBV5-8
CASSPAFYEQYF
TGTGCCAGCAGCCCTGCCTTCTACGAGCAGTACTTC
>16|NA|NA|TRBJ1-2|TRBV5-1
CASSLTPSGTNYGYTF
TGCGCCAGCAGCTTGACGCCCTCCGGGACAAACTATGGCTACACCTTC
>12|NA|TRBD1|TRBJ2-7|TRBV15
CATSYRGYEQYF
TGTGCCACCAGCTACAGGGGGTACGAGCAGTACTTC
>14|NA|NA|TRBJ1-2|TRBV28
CASRDDRAGYGYTF
TGTGCCAGCAGAGACGACAGAGCAGGGTATGGCTACACCTTC
>13|NA|TRBD1|TRBJ2-7|TRBV6-1
CATSGDRPYEQYF
TGTGCCACCTCCGGGGACAGGCCCTACGAGCAGTACTTC
>14|NA|NA|TRBJ2-1|TRBV6-1
CASSFDLTYNEQFF
TGTGCCAGTTCCTTCGACTTGACTTACAATGAGCAGTTCTTC
>15|NA|NA|TRBJ2-2|TRBV4-1
CASSQGPRGTGELFF
TGCGCCAGCAGCCAAGGCCCGCGAGGGACCGGGGAGCTGTTTTTT
>14|NA|NA|TRBJ2-7|TRBV2
CASRDWGSTYEQYF
TGTGCCAGCCGGGATTGGGGGAGTACTTACGAGCAGTACTTC
>18|NA|TRBD2|TRBJ2-3|TRBV18
CASSPTTVLAGGTDTQYF
TGTGCCAGCTCACCCACCACCGTATTAGCGGGGGGCACAGATACGCAGTATTTT
>14|NA|NA|TRBJ2-5|TRBV5-1
CASSLGGSQETQYF
TGCGCCAGCAGCTTGGGAGGAAGCCAAGAGACCCAGTACTTC
>17|NA|NA|TRBJ1-5|TRBV5-6
CASSLNDGGRGNQPQHF
TGTGCCAGCAGCCTAAACGACGGGGGTAGGGGCAATCAGCCCCAGCATTTT
>16|NA|NA|TRBJ1-5|TRBV30
CAWSGILANSNQPQHF
TGTGCCTGGAGTGGGATCTTAGCTAATAGCAATCAGCCCCAGCATTTT
>15|NA|NA|TRBJ2-7|TRBV27
CASSSRVQDSYEQYF
TGTGCCAGCAGTTCGAGGGTACAGGACTCCTACGAGCAGTACTTC
>12|NA|NA|TRBJ1-2|TRBV30
CAWSPGLGGYTF
TGTGCCTGGAGTCCAGGGTTAGGCGGCTACACCTTC
>14|NA|TRBD2|TRBJ2-2|TRBV28
CASKAGANTGELFF
TGTGCCAGCAAGGCGGGGGCGAACACCGGGGAGCTGTTTTTT
>14|NA|NA|TRBJ2-7|TRBV21-1
CASSNWGQPIEQYF
TGTGCCAGCAGCAATTGGGGACAGCCCATCGAGCAGTACTTC
>14|NA|NA|TRBJ1-5|TRBV6-6
CASSWQGGNQPQHF
TGTGCCAGCAGTTGGCAGGGTGGCAATCAGCCCCAGCATTTT
>14|NA|NA|TRBJ2-7|TRBV28
CASSFQGYAYEQYF
TGTGCCAGCAGTTTCCAGGGCTACGCATACGAGCAGTACTTC
>14|NA|NA|TRBJ2-1|TRBV5-1
CASISGPSGNEQFF
TGCGCCAGCATCTCAGGCCCTTCCGGCAATGAGCAGTTCTTC
>13|NA|NA|TRBJ1-3|TRBV28
CASSVHSGATIYF
TGTGCCAGCAGTGTCCACAGCGGAGCCACCATATATTTT
>12|NA|NA|TRBJ2-5|TRBV6-5
CASWRGGETQYF
TGTGCCAGCTGGAGGGGTGGAGAGACCCAGTACTTC
>17|NA|TRBD2|TRBJ2-1|TRBV7-2
CASSPGTSGSTNNEQFF
TGTGCCAGCAGCCCCGGGACTAGCGGGAGTACGAACAATGAGCAGTTCTTC
>15|NA|NA|TRBJ2-3|TRBV6-5
CASSYQGMGTDTQYF
TGTGCCAGCAGTTACCAGGGGATGGGGACAGATACGCAGTATTTT
>17|NA|NA|TRBJ2-7|TRBV19
CASSTSGAAGDSYEQYF
TGTGCCAGTAGTACCTCCGGGGCGGCAGGGGATTCCTACGAGCAGTACTTC
>15|NA|TRBD2|TRBJ2-2|TRBV2
CASSVSGANTGELFF
TGTGCCAGCAGTGTGAGCGGGGCGAACACCGGGGAGCTGTTTTTT
>15|NA|NA|TRBJ2-6|TRBV2
CASSEISTGANVLTF
TGTGCCAGCAGTGAAATAAGCACTGGGGCCAACGTCCTGACTTTC
>16|NA|NA|TRBJ2-7|TRBV7-2
CASSFPPSTGRYEQYF
TGTGCCAGCAGCTTTCCCCCCAGCACAGGGCGATACGAGCAGTACTTC
>12|NA|NA|TRBJ2-7|TRBV11-3
CASSLGSYEQYF
TGTGCCAGCAGCTTAGGCAGCTACGAGCAGTACTTC
>15|NA|NA|TRBJ1-3|TRBV7-9
CASSFGALGGNTIYF
TGTGCCAGCAGCTTCGGGGCTCTGGGAGGAAACACCATATATTTT
>14|NA|NA|TRBJ1-6|TRBV13
CASSLGRGLTPLHF
TGTGCCAGCAGCTTGGGCAGGGGATTGACACCCCTCCACTTT
>14|NA|NA|TRBJ2-7|TRBV19
CASSIRVDSYEQYF
TGTGCCAGTAGTATTAGGGTGGACAGCTACGAGCAGTACTTC
>14|NA|NA|TRBJ1-1|TRBV6-1
CASSHGDILSQAFF
TGTGCCAGCAGTCATGGGGACATACTCTCGCAAGCTTTCTTT
>15|NA|NA|TRBJ2-7|TRBV10-1
CASSPEQGVTYEQYF
TGCGCCAGCAGTCCTGAACAGGGAGTAACCTACGAGCAGTACTTC
>14|NA|TRBD2|TRBJ2-7|TRBV4-3
CASSPSGSAYEQYF
TGCGCCAGCAGCCCGAGCGGGAGCGCATACGAGCAGTACTTC
>14|NA|NA|TRBJ1-5|TRBV2
CASEVGGGNQPQHF
TGTGCCAGCGAGGTGGGGGGTGGCAATCAGCCCCAGCATTTT
>15|NA|TRBD2|TRBJ2-1|TRBV5-1
CASSLATGTSRLPLF
TGCGCCAGCAGCTTGGCGACCGGGACTAGCCGTCTCCCCCTCTTC